This T cell receptor (beta chain) is from a study of cytomegalovirus exposure and HLA in healthy donors. The study, taken as a whole, reports: Earlier results showed most TCR beta V segments being productive about 90% or about 30% of the time. In a later analysis, TCR beta V- and J-gene trimming was associated with a missense DCLRE1C variant.

PCR involved 60 Vbeta and 13 Jbeta primers. The table came from immunoSEQ multiplex PCR; TCRdb's copy has only in-frame clones and leaves some out. The table has 150,000 to 200,000 clones, more than 60% seen once; the top ten hold 11%. The CDR3 is 16 residues long. The V gene lost 1 base and the J gene lost 6 bases, with 18 bases spanning the gap. The germline V gene encodes CDR1 SGHRS and CDR2 YFSETQ. Concerning this clone: Its matching antigen is unknown.

The receptor was derived from a man between 18 and 35 years old in good health and CMV-seropositive. What was sequenced was PBMCs. The V call is TRBV5-1, the J call TRBJ2-3; TRBD2 is a possible D gene (6 bases). The CDR3 spells CASSLHRGGIEDTQYF. The CDR3 nucleotides read TGCGCCAGCAGCTTGCACCGAGGCGGGATTGAGGATACGCAGTATTTT.